This T cell receptor (beta chain) appears in the sequencing data of a study of blood T cell repertoires in COVID-19. Study at large: The United States, Italy and Spain provided the acute and convalescent COVID-19 samples. T cells, B-cell-depleted T cells, or PBMCs provided the cDNA or gDNA that served as material.

Per the study methods: Researchers report that nucleated cell counts were estimated from reference gene primer amplification. Some clones are missing from TCRdb's copy, which holds only in-frame ones; the method was immunoSEQ multiplex PCR. That table supplies the V and J calls and clone size; D and trimming were determined from the DNA. The data show roughly 59,000 clones, over 70% seen once. This CDR3 contains 11 residues. The germline V gene has CDR1 SEHNR and CDR2 FQNEAQ (reference sequence). V dropped 5 bases and J dropped 2 bases, with 3 bases sitting between them. The clonotype comes from a human donor in a cohort sampled during active COVID-19. The chain links TRBV7-9 to TRBJ2-5; D unclear. Material for sequencing was peripheral blood. The CDR3 sequence is CASSPQETQYF. CDR3 bases: TGTGCCAGCAGCCCTCAAGAGACCCAGTACTTC.